This TCR beta chain was sequenced in a study of blood T cell repertoires in COVID-19. Generated by immunoSEQ multiplex PCR, the TCRdb table keeps only in-frame clones and is missing some. The data show approximately 77,000 clones, with approximately 81% seen just once and 15% to 20% held by the top ten. Germline values: CDR1 LNHDA, CDR2 SQIVND (reference sequence). V lost 2 bases and J lost 8, with 12 bases in between. The CDR3 is made up of 13 amino acids. The chain employs TRBV19 and TRBJ1-2; no reliable D call. The clonotype originates from a woman in her fifties or sixties with acute or convalescent COVID-19. Sequencing was performed on peripheral blood. CDR3 in amino acids: CASSISRSGGYTF. The CDR3 region has the DNA TGTGCCAGTAGTATAAGCAGGTCGGGAGGCTACACCTTC.